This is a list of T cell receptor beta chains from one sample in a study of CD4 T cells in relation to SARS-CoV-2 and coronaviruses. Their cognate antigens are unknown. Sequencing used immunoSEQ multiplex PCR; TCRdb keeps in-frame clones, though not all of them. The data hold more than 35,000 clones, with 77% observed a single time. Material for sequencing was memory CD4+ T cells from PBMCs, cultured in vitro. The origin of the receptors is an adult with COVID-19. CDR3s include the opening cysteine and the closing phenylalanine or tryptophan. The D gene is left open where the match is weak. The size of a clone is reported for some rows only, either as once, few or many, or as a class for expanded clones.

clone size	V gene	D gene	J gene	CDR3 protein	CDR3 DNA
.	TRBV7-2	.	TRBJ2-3	CASSLGTGEGTDTQYF	TGTGCCAGCAGCTTAGGTACGGGAGAGGGCACAGATACGCAGTATTTT
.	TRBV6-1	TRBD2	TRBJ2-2	CASSEISGSSGELFF	TGTGCCAGCAGTGAAATTAGCGGGAGTTCCGGGGAGCTGTTTTTT
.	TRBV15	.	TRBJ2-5	CATSRDSQGVETQYF	TGTGCCACCAGCAGAGATTCCCAGGGAGTCGAGACCCAGTACTTC
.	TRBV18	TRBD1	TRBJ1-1	CASSPRGTGGYAEAFF	TGTGCCAGCTCACCACGGGGGACAGGGGGATACGCTGAAGCTTTCTTT
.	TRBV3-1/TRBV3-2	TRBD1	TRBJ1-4	CASSLGATTGVEKLFF	TGTGCCAGCAGCCTTGGGGCCACGACAGGGGTTGAAAAACTGTTTTTT
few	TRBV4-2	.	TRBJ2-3	CASSQGGLGTDTQYF	TGTGCCAGCAGCCAAGGGGGTTTGGGGACAGATACGCAGTATTTT
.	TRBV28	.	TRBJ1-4	CASSLELAGDPGEKLFF	TGTGCCAGCAGTTTAGAGTTAGCAGGGGACCCTGGCGAAAAACTGTTTTTT
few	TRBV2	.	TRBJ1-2	CASSEPLMGETRDGFGYTF	TGTGCCAGCAGTGAACCACTAATGGGAGAGACAAGGGATGGCTTTGGCTACACCTTC
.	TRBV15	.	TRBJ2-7	CATSRDDRLRPDGYEQYF	TGTGCCACCAGCAGAGATGACAGGCTACGCCCGGATGGGTACGAGCAGTACTTC
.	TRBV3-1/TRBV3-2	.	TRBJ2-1	CASGRGGGYNEQFF	TGTGCCAGCGGACGGGGCGGAGGCTACAATGAGCAGTTCTTC
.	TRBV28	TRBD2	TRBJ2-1	CASSWGIAGGNEQFF	TGTGCCAGCAGTTGGGGGATAGCGGGAGGCAATGAGCAGTTCTTC
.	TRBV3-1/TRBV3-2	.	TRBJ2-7	CASSHDWEQYF	TGTGCCAGCAGCCACGATTGGGAGCAGTACTTC
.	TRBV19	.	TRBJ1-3	CASTAARSGNTIYF	TGTGCCAGTACCGCGGCCAGATCTGGAAACACCATATATTTT
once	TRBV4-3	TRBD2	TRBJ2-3	CASSLSGSSDTQYF	TGCGCCAGCAGTCTCAGCGGGAGCTCAGATACGCAGTATTTT
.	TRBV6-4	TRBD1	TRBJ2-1	CASSKTGGNEQFF	TGTGCCAGCAGTAAGACAGGGGGCAATGAGCAGTTCTTC
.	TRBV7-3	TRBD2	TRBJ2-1	CASSSGLASEQFF	TGTGCCAGCAGCTCGGGACTAGCAAGTGAGCAGTTCTTC
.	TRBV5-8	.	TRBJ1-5	CASSPSGYPGNQPQHF	TGTGCCAGCAGCCCCTCAGGGTATCCTGGCAATCAGCCCCAGCATTTT
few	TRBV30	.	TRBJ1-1	CAWSPGLRNTEAFF	TGTGCCTGGAGCCCCGGACTTCGGAACACTGAAGCTTTCTTT
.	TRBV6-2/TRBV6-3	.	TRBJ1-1	CASSYSYRTANTEAFF	TGTGCCAGCAGTTACTCGTACCGGACGGCGAACACTGAAGCTTTCTTT
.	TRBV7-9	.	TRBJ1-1	CASSPAGVAEAFF	TGTGCCAGCAGCCCGGCAGGGGTCGCTGAAGCTTTCTTT
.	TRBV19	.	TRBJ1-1	CASRLVGLEMNTEAFF	TGTGCCAGTAGATTGGTGGGGTTGGAAATGAACACTGAAGCTTTCTTT
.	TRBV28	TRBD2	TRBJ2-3	CASSFLAGDAQYF	TGTGCCAGCAGTTTTCTAGCGGGAGATGCGCAGTATTTT
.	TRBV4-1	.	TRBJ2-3	CASSQTARSTDTQYF	TGCGCCAGCAGCCAAACAGCGAGAAGCACAGATACGCAGTATTTT
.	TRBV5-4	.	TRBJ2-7	CASSLLGSYEQYF	TGTGCCAGCAGCTTGCTGGGTTCCTACGAGCAGTACTTC
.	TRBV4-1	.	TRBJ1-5	CASSQKDSNNQPQHF	TGCGCCAGCAGCCAGAAGGACAGCAACAATCAGCCCCAGCATTTT
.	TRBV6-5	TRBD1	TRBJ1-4	CASSWDRANEKLFF	TGTGCCAGCAGCTGGGACAGGGCTAATGAAAAACTGTTTTTT
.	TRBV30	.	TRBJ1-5	CAWSVGRAIVPQHF	TGTGCCTGGAGTGTCGGCAGGGCAATTGTGCCCCAGCATTTT
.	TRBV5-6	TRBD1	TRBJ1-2	CASSQNQGAYGYTF	TGTGCCAGCAGCCAAAACCAGGGGGCCTATGGCTACACCTTC
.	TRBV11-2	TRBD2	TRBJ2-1	CASSPGVAGYNEQFF	TGTGCCAGCAGCCCCGGGGTAGCGGGATACAATGAGCAGTTCTTC
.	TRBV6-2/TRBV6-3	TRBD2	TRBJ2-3	CASSYPPLAGGFSDTQYF	TGTGCCAGCAGTTACCCGCCCCTAGCGGGAGGGTTCTCAGATACGCAGTATTTT
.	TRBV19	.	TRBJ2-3	CASSSTWVTDTQYF	TGTGCCAGTAGTTCCACGTGGGTTACAGATACGCAGTATTTT
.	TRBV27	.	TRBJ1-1	CASSFLGASNTEAFF	TGTGCCAGCAGTTTTCTGGGAGCTTCCAACACTGAAGCTTTCTTT
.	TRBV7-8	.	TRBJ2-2	CASSLQSENTGELFF	TGTGCCAGCAGCTTACAGAGCGAGAACACCGGGGAGCTGTTTTTT
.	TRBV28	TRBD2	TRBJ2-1	CASSPIGAGGINEQFF	TGTGCCAGCAGTCCCATTGGAGCGGGAGGTATAAATGAGCAGTTCTTC
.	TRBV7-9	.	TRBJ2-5	CASSVGVQETQYF	TGTGCCAGCAGCGTAGGTGTCCAAGAGACCCAGTACTTC
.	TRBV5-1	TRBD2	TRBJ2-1	CASSPLAGGIPNEQFF	TGCGCCAGCAGCCCCTTGGCGGGAGGGATCCCCAATGAGCAGTTCTTC
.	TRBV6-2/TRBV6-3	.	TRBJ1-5	CASSRALDPSNQPQHF	TGTGCCAGCAGCCGAGCTCTTGATCCTAGCAATCAGCCCCAGCATTTT